This entry lists 8 T cell receptor beta chains sequenced from one sample in a study of blood T cell repertoires in COVID-19. Produced via immunoSEQ multiplex PCR; TCRdb's table is partial and in-frame only. The profile shows some 270,000 clones, 80% to 90% of them singletons. Sequencing was performed on PBMCs or T cells enriched from blood (not recorded which). Receptor source: a woman between 45 and 60 years old who had been exposed to COVID-19.

The V and J genes are TRBV6-1 and TRBJ1-6, with D hard to call. Germline CDR1 MNHNS, CDR2 SASEGT. The CDR3 consists of 15 residues. Trimming stripped 2 bases from V and 14 bases from J, with 19 bases between. The CDR3 DNA is TGTGCCAGCAGTGAACCCCCGGGTGCCAGTAATTCCCTCCACTTT. Protein: CASSEPPGASNSLHF.

The rearrangement uses TRBV30 and TRBJ2-7; D is unclear. Germline CDR1 and CDR2: GTSNPN and SVGIG (reference sequence). Trimming left V 2 bases short and J 3 bases short, with 11 bases between. This CDR3 contains 13 residues. The chain's CDR3 is CAWSLHAGYEQYF. The CDR3 DNA reads as TGTGCCTGGAGTCTCCACGCCGGCTACGAGCAGTACTTC.

V is TRBV15 and J is TRBJ2-1; D remains ambiguous. This CDR3 has 12 residues. Between the trimmed V and J ends, which lost 5 bases and 4 bases, there was a span of 6 bases. The germline V gene has CDR1 LNHNV and CDR2 YYDKDF (reference sequence). In DNA form, the CDR3 reads TGTGCCACCAGCCTCCAGTACAATGAGCAGTTCTTC. Translating it yields CATSLQYNEQFF.

The chain carries TRBV27 and TRBJ2-4, with D tentatively TRBD2 (6 bases). In germline, CDR1 is MNHEY, CDR2 SMNVEV (reference sequence). The V and J ends lost 4 bases and 0 bases respectively, with 10 bases between them. The CDR3 sequence is 15 residues long. In DNA form, the CDR3 reads TGTGCCAGCAGTTCTTTCGGGGGAGCCAAAAACATTCAGTACTTC. The encoded protein is CASSSFGGAKNIQYF.

The chain couples TRBV3-1 (or the pseudogene TRBV3-2) to TRBJ2-7, with TRBD1 matching over 7 bases. This CDR3 is 15 amino acids long. V shed 5 bases and J 0 bases; nucleotides not matched to a gene: 7. Germline V CDR1 and CDR2: LGHDT, YNNKEL (reference sequence). The CDR3 loop is CASSWDRSSSYEQYF. As DNA, the CDR3 is TGTGCCAGCAGCTGGGACAGATCGAGCTCCTACGAGCAGTACTTC.

The chain's CDR3 is CASIRTVNEKLFF. CDR3 coding DNA: TGTGCCAGCATCCGGACAGTAAATGAAAAACTGTTTTTT. The chain couples TRBV2 to TRBJ1-4; maybe TRBD1 (6 bases). The V end lost 7 bases, the J end lost 5 bases, and 11 bases lay between the germline ends. Looked up from germline, CDR1 is SNHLY and CDR2 is FYNNEI. The CDR3 runs to 13 residues.

The V call is TRBV7-2, the J call TRBJ2-7, with 8 bases lining up with TRBD1. The CDR3 totals 14 residues. CDR1 and CDR2 (germline): SGHTA, FQGNSA. The V gene end was trimmed by 8 bases and the J gene end by 2 bases; junction bases not matched to a gene: 8. The CDR3 sequence is CASCLETGAYEQYF. The CDR3 nucleotides are TGTGCCAGCTGCCTTGAGACAGGGGCCTACGAGCAGTACTTC. Supplemented by reference TRBV7-2 and TRBJ2-7, the full variable domain reads GAGVSQSPSNKVTEKGKDVELRCDPISGHTALYWYRQSLGQGLEFLIYFQGNSAPDKSGLPSDRFSAERTGGSVSTLTIQRTQQEDSAVYLCASCLETGAYEQYFGPGTRLTVT.

The chain has TRBV6-2 or TRBV6-3 and TRBJ1-1; no reliable D call. V lost 6 bases to trimming and J lost 3 bases, with 20 bases between them. The CDR3 loop spans 16 amino acids. Germline V gene sequence: CDR1 MNHEY, CDR2 SVGEGT. CDR3 sequence (DNA): TGTGCCAGCAGCCCCACCGGGAACCCGAGGGACACTGAAGCTTTCTTT. Translating gives CASSPTGNPRDTEAFF.